Sequencing of this T cell receptor beta chain was carried out in a study of T cells in Graves' hyperthyroidism and ophthalmopathy. Broader study findings: Ophthalmopathy was predicted by the model a median of approximately 6 months ahead of onset. Blood shared most expanded thyroid clonotypes above 0.001.

Template material for amplifying TCR beta CDR3 regions consisted of RNA transcripts. Researchers ran a first-round RT-PCR on the TCR CDR3 using the HTBI primer set. TCRdb fed the multiplex PCR reads into MiXCR, producing one record per CDR3 protein. The sample carries some 300,000 distinct CDR3 sequences, roughly 14% recorded once. This clonotype has only one observation. Its antigen is currently unknown. Hyperthyroidism patients were newly diagnosed, had disease duration under 2 months, and were aged 18 to 65 years. At first hyperthyroidism diagnosis, before any ophthalmopathy symptoms, the blood sample was collected. The TCR sequence derives from a woman aged 25 to 45 with Graves' hyperthyroidism that later progressed to Graves' ophthalmopathy. Sequencing was performed on blood.

The DNA for the CDR3 is TGTGCCAGCAGCTCCGGGACTAGCGGGAGTAGTTCCTACGAGCAGTACTTC. It yields the protein CASSSGTSGSSSYEQYF. This chain connects TRBV7-2 to TRBJ2-7, with TRBD2 matching over 14 bases. V shed 4 bases, J shed 1 base, and the junction held 6 bases outside the gene matches. The CDR3 length is 17 residues. Germline values: CDR1 SGHTA, CDR2 FQGNSA.